The clone carrying this T cell receptor (beta chain) occurred a few times. Its specificity is not known. The data originate from a study of T-cell memory formation after mild COVID-19. TCR alpha and TCR beta cDNA libraries carrying sample barcodes and UMIs were produced by 5'RACE using constant-segment primers. TCRdb itself ran the 5' RACE reads through MiXCR, one entry per CDR3 protein. The sample includes 150,000 or so distinct CDR3 sequences, roughly 28% of them seen just once. General observations from the study: Mainly in CM and EM were contracting CD4+ clones; CD8+ were in EMRA. Later expanders leaned CD4+, whereas day 15 to 85 contracting clones were balanced CD4/CD8.

The specimen sequenced was PBMCs or a T cell subset sorted from them (not recorded which). This clonotype was sampled from an adult woman who had mild COVID-19 (a few samples of this study predate the infection). Cell type and time point are not known.

CDR3 nucleotides: TGTGCCAGCAGGTCCGCTTGGGGGGAGGGCCGGCATGAGCAGTTCTTC. Encoded protein: CASRSAWGEGRHEQFF. The chain recombines TRBV14 with TRBJ2-1; the match to TRBD2 covers 7 bases. V dropped 6 bases and J dropped 8; count of bases not matched to a gene: 16. Per the germline V gene, CDR1 is SGHDN and CDR2 is FVKESK. The CDR3 runs 16 residues.